This TCR beta chain appears in the sequencing data of a study of blood T cell repertoires in COVID-19. The repertoire was sequenced with immunoSEQ multiplex PCR; TCRdb's copy has only in-frame clones and lacks some. Altogether about 310,000 clones are present, over 80% being singletons, with the ten largest covering more than 8.5%. Participants were aged roughly 18 to 90 years, lived in roughly 23 US areas, and enrolled virtually. Participant reports of clinical history set cohort assignment. Symptom resolution, clearance, or two negative PCRs marked the recovered donors of Cohort 3. The CDR3 loop spans 14 amino acids. Germline V gene data show CDR1 as MDHEN and CDR2 as SYDVKM. The V end was cut by 2 bases, the J end by 2 bases, with 7 bases between.

Sequenced material: PBMCs or T cells enriched from blood (not recorded which). The TCR was taken from a woman aged 18-29 years who had recovered from COVID-19. The V call is TRBV28, the J call TRBJ1-3; D not certain. CDR3 bases: TGTGCCAGCAGTTTAGTGGCACCTGGAAACACCATATATTTT. Encoded protein: CASSLVAPGNTIYF.